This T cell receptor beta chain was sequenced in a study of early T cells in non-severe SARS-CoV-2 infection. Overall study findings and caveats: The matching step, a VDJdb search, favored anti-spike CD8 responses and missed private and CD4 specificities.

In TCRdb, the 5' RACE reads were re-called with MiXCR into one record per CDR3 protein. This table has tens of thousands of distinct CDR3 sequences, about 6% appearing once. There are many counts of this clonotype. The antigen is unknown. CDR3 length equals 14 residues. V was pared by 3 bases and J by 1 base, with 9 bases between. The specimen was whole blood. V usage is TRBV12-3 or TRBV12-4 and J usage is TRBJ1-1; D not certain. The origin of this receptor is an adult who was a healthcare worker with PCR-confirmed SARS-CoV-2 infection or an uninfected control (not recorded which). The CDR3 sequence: CASSLRNPNTEAFF. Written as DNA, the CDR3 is TGTGCCAGCAGTTTGAGGAACCCGAACACTGAAGCTTTCTTT.